Here is one T cell receptor beta chain with its context. Clones were sequenced by immunoSEQ multiplex PCR, and TCRdb holds only the in-frame ones, with some missing. Of 90,000 to 130,000 clones listed, about 80% were seen once; the top ten hold around 6.4%. CDR1 is SEHNR and CDR2 is FQNEAQ in the germline V gene (reference sequence). The CDR3 runs to 15 residues. Between the trimmed V and J ends, which lost 4 bases and 6 bases, there was a span of 18 bases. The data derive from a study of control samples from healthy donors and cancer patients. The sequenced sample consisted of blood. This chain joins TRBV7-9 and TRBJ1-1; D perhaps matches TRBD1 (5 bases). The source of this sequence is a man younger than 30 in good health. The CDR3 spells CASSSPRGGRAEAFF. DNA of the CDR3: TGTGCCAGCAGCTCTCCGCGGGGGGGGAGGGCTGAAGCTTTCTTT.